The clone carrying this T cell receptor (beta chain) was recorded a few times. This specimen belongs to a study of control samples from healthy donors and cancer patients. The CDR3 runs to 17 residues. Losses at the gene ends were 1 base for V and 2 bases for J; bases not matched to a gene: 6. Per the germline V gene, CDR1 is SGHTA and CDR2 is FQGNSA. The table came from immunoSEQ multiplex PCR; TCRdb's copy has only in-frame clones and leaves some out. The sample shows fewer than 200,000 clones, around 93% of them seen only once. Sequenced input: blood. The rearrangement links TRBV7-2 to TRBJ2-5; the match to TRBD2 covers 11 bases. This receptor was obtained from a woman aged 55-69 years in good health. CDR3 DNA sequence: TGTGCCAGCAGCTTAGTCAAGGCTAGCGGGGGGCAAGAGACCCAGTACTTC. Protein product: CASSLVKASGGQETQYF.